These T cell receptor beta chains were read from a single sample in a study of blood T cell repertoires in COVID-19. Here immunoSEQ multiplex PCR was the method, and the copy in TCRdb shows in-frame clones only, minus some. The sample yields roughly 280,000 clones, more than 70% seen once. Sequencing used peripheral blood. The source is a woman aged 25 to 39 with COVID-19, enrolled during active disease. Each CDR3 is given without its conserved first and last residue. The order of the fields is V gene, CDR3 protein.

V: TRBV9
CDR3: ASSVGGADSEQF

V: TRBV5-1
CDR3: ASSLNYLYSPLH

V: TRBV28
CDR3: ASSEGLAGELF

V: TRBV4-1
CDR3: ASSQEWGGLGYGYT

V: TRBV19
CDR3: ATHRRSNTGELF

V: TRBV6-5
CDR3: ASSYGQEQY

V: TRBV7-9
CDR3: ASSLGPDGGNQPQH

V: TRBV7-2
CDR3: ASSLSDNQPQH

V: TRBV19
CDR3: ASSRLVGLAAGELF

V: TRBV5-6
CDR3: ASSLSARYEQY

V: TRBV3-1/TRBV3-2
CDR3: ASSQGAASLDTQY

V: TRBV18
CDR3: ASSLRTAYEQY

V: TRBV6-4
CDR3: ASSDSTGGGELF

V: TRBV6-2/TRBV6-3
CDR3: ASSQRWEVNQPQH

V: TRBV19
CDR3: ASTKTGTFTEAF

V: TRBV6-6
CDR3: ASSFSARSNQPQH

V: TRBV7-9
CDR3: ASSFSDIQY

V: TRBV6-2/TRBV6-3
CDR3: ASSPRYEQY

V: TRBV7-9
CDR3: ASSPTFRGDTGELF

V: TRBV28
CDR3: ASSQRAWIGAF

V: TRBV24-1
CDR3: ATSDSLAGGYEQY

V: TRBV5-1
CDR3: ASSPGGGAQETQY

V: TRBV9
CDR3: ASSTRDSVGEKLF

V: TRBV5-1
CDR3: ASSFGTSGTNEQY

V: TRBV11-3
CDR3: ASEPGQGATGELF

V: TRBV7-3
CDR3: ASSRTSGRIGELF

V: TRBV4-1
CDR3: ASSQELDTQY

V: TRBV5-6
CDR3: ASSFARGLRGYT

V: TRBV10-1
CDR3: ASSSGQSSYEQY

V: TRBV24-1
CDR3: ATSRTGVNEQF

V: TRBV6-5
CDR3: ASRGTSSYNEQF

V: TRBV12-3/TRBV12-4
CDR3: ASSSKEYTEAF

V: TRBV7-3
CDR3: ASSPATRQHEQY

V: TRBV2
CDR3: ASRDGTSGRFYEQY

V: TRBV3-1/TRBV3-2
CDR3: ASSRMGQGGEDGYT

V: TRBV19
CDR3: ASSSNARGAGTEAF

V: TRBV5-5
CDR3: ASSSYSGAWGTDTQY

V: TRBV10-3
CDR3: AAGASYEQY

V: TRBV19
CDR3: ASSISRGNQPQH

V: TRBV18
CDR3: ASSLRKGPGETQY

V: TRBV28
CDR3: ASSFKAGDPYNSYEQY

V: TRBV21-1
CDR3: ASSPPRRASSYEQY

V: TRBV28
CDR3: ASSLLVGASYEQY

V: TRBV10-3
CDR3: AISESSFRGLAEETQY

V: TRBV19
CDR3: ASSQQDRQNPPLH

V: TRBV6-5
CDR3: ASSRSGKGSEQY

V: TRBV6-5
CDR3: ASRSGTVTYEQY

V: TRBV5-1
CDR3: ASSLATGTSYEQY